The T cell receptor beta chain described here comes from a study of blood T cell repertoires in COVID-19. Study details: Specimens from acute and convalescent COVID-19 originated in the United States, Italy and Spain. PBMCs, B-cell-depleted T cells, or T cells provided the cDNA or gDNA that made up the material.

Original analysis: Estimated nucleated cell counts came from reference gene primer amplification. This table comes from immunoSEQ multiplex PCR, and its TCRdb copy is limited to in-frame clones, with some not included. V, J and clone size reflect that table, while D and trimming were determined from the DNA. The table records 650,000 to 800,000 clones, 90% of them present only once. The CDR3 runs 13 residues. CDR1 and CDR2 from the germline V gene are LNHDA and SQIVND (reference sequence). With 0 bases removed from V and 10 bases from J, the gap between germline ends came to 9 bases. This clone was observed a single time.

The source is a young woman with acute or convalescent COVID-19. The J gene is TRBJ1-4, the V gene TRBV19, with D possibly being TRBD1 (5 bases). The sequencing input was peripheral blood. The DNA for the CDR3 is TGTGCCAGTAGTATAGACAGGGATACAAAACTGTTTTTT. This codes for CASSIDRDTKLFF.